One T cell receptor beta chain is described in this entry. These data originate in a study of blood T cell repertoires in COVID-19. Clones were sequenced by immunoSEQ multiplex PCR, and TCRdb holds only the in-frame ones, with some missing. The sample has 200,000 to 250,000 clones; approximately 86% are singletons. CDR1 and CDR2 (germline): SNHLY, FYNNEI. The CDR3 is 15 residues long. The J segment lost 5 bases and the V segment lost 7 bases, leaving 11 bases of the junction unmatched. This TCR came from a woman aged 25 to 39 who had recovered from COVID-19. Sequencing input: peripheral blood. The J gene is TRBJ2-7, the V gene TRBV2; TRBD1 agrees at 10 bases. The DNA of the CDR3 is TGTGCCAGCACCCTCCCTGGGACAGGGGACCACGAGCAGTACTTC. This encodes CASTLPGTGDHEQYF.